This is a list of T cell receptor beta chains from one sample in a study of blood T cell repertoires in COVID-19. Measured with immunoSEQ multiplex PCR; TCRdb has only the in-frame clones, and not every one. The data contain 200,000 to 250,000 clones, around nine tenths of them singletons. The source material was peripheral blood. The receptors were gathered from a woman in her forties with acute or convalescent COVID-19. Both conserved end residues are part of each CDR3. The order of the fields is V gene, CDR3 length, D gene, J gene, clone size, CDR3 protein, CDR3 DNA. D genes are given only for firm matches. Some rows mark clone size as missing; the rest say once, few, many or name a class of expanded clone.

v_gene: TRBV3-1/TRBV3-2
len: 14
d_gene: NA
j_gene: TRBJ1-2
abundance: NA
CDR3aa: CASSQLSMGQGYTF
CDR3nt: TGTGCCAGCAGCCAATTGTCGATGGGGCAGGGCTACACCTTC

v_gene: TRBV5-6
len: 17
d_gene: TRBD2
j_gene: TRBJ2-1
abundance: once
CDR3aa: CASSPEGLAGYYNEQFF
CDR3nt: TGTGCCAGCAGCCCGGAGGGACTAGCGGGATACTACAATGAGCAGTTCTTC

v_gene: TRBV6-1
len: 14
d_gene: NA
j_gene: TRBJ1-3
abundance: NA
CDR3aa: CASRPGGPGNTIYF
CDR3nt: TGTGCCAGCAGGCCCGGGGGTCCTGGAAACACCATATATTTT

v_gene: TRBV5-1
len: 16
d_gene: TRBD2
j_gene: TRBJ2-1
abundance: NA
CDR3aa: CASTRSGAAGYNEQFF
CDR3nt: TGCGCCAGCACCCGGAGCGGGGCGGCTGGGTACAATGAGCAGTTCTTC

v_gene: TRBV7-8
len: 15
d_gene: TRBD1
j_gene: TRBJ1-6
abundance: NA
CDR3aa: CASSLGPGGYSPLHF
CDR3nt: TGTGCCAGCAGCTTAGGTCCAGGGGGGTATTCACCCCTCCACTTT

v_gene: TRBV12-3/TRBV12-4
len: 13
d_gene: TRBD1
j_gene: TRBJ1-2
abundance: NA
CDR3aa: CASSFDRGYGYTF
CDR3nt: TGTGCCAGCAGTTTTGACAGGGGCTATGGCTACACCTTC

v_gene: TRBV6-5
len: 14
d_gene: NA
j_gene: TRBJ1-1
abundance: NA
CDR3aa: CASSYGRGNTEAFF
CDR3nt: TGTGCCAGCAGTTACGGTAGGGGGAACACTGAAGCTTTCTTT

v_gene: TRBV12-3/TRBV12-4
len: 13
d_gene: TRBD2
j_gene: TRBJ2-5
abundance: NA
CDR3aa: CASIAGVQETQYF
CDR3nt: TGTGCCAGCATTGCGGGGGTCCAAGAGACCCAGTACTTC

v_gene: TRBV5-1
len: 15
d_gene: NA
j_gene: TRBJ2-2
abundance: NA
CDR3aa: CASSWSGVNTGELFF
CDR3nt: TGCGCCAGCAGCTGGTCAGGGGTGAACACCGGGGAGCTGTTTTTT

v_gene: TRBV4-1
len: 15
d_gene: NA
j_gene: TRBJ1-2
abundance: few
CDR3aa: CASSQVKGANYGYTF
CDR3nt: TGCGCCAGCAGCCAAGTGAAGGGAGCTAACTATGGCTACACCTTC

v_gene: TRBV6-5
len: 14
d_gene: TRBD1
j_gene: TRBJ1-5
abundance: NA
CDR3aa: CASSSGTGNQPQHF
CDR3nt: TGTGCCAGCAGTTCCGGGACAGGGAATCAGCCCCAGCATTTT

v_gene: TRBV6-1
len: 15
d_gene: TRBD2
j_gene: TRBJ2-3
abundance: NA
CDR3aa: CASSDPGLGTDTQYF
CDR3nt: TGTGCCAGCAGTGATCCGGGACTAGGAACAGATACGCAGTATTTT

v_gene: TRBV7-9
len: 16
d_gene: NA
j_gene: TRBJ1-3
abundance: NA
CDR3aa: CASSLGRAVAGNTIYF
CDR3nt: TGTGCCAGCAGCTTAGGCAGGGCGGTCGCTGGAAACACCATATATTTT

v_gene: TRBV24-1
len: 14
d_gene: NA
j_gene: TRBJ1-5
abundance: once
CDR3aa: CATSDGNYNQPQHF
CDR3nt: TGTGCCACCAGTGATGGCAACTACAATCAGCCCCAGCATTTT

v_gene: TRBV5-1
len: 14
d_gene: NA
j_gene: TRBJ1-4
abundance: NA
CDR3aa: CASSLTGRDEKLFF
CDR3nt: TGCGCCAGCAGCTTGACAGGGCGGGATGAAAAACTGTTTTTT

v_gene: TRBV19
len: 14
d_gene: TRBD1
j_gene: TRBJ2-2
abundance: NA
CDR3aa: CASSMQGAGGELFF
CDR3nt: TGTGCCAGTAGTATGCAGGGGGCAGGCGGGGAGCTGTTTTTT

v_gene: TRBV30
len: 13
d_gene: NA
j_gene: TRBJ1-2
abundance: NA
CDR3aa: CAWSANQNYGYTF
CDR3nt: TGTGCCTGGAGTGCCAACCAGAACTATGGCTACACCTTC

v_gene: TRBV2
len: 15
d_gene: NA
j_gene: TRBJ1-1
abundance: NA
CDR3aa: CASSVTGMMNTEAFF
CDR3nt: TGTGCCAGCAGTGTAACAGGGATGATGAACACTGAAGCTTTCTTT

v_gene: TRBV27
len: 13
d_gene: TRBD1
j_gene: TRBJ1-2
abundance: NA
CDR3aa: CASRPGQGYGYTF
CDR3nt: TGTGCCAGCAGGCCCGGACAGGGCTATGGCTACACCTTC

v_gene: TRBV27
len: 13
d_gene: TRBD1
j_gene: TRBJ1-2
abundance: NA
CDR3aa: CATATGGNYGYTF
CDR3nt: TGTGCCACAGCGACAGGGGGTAATTATGGCTACACCTTC

v_gene: TRBV5-1
len: 15
d_gene: TRBD1
j_gene: TRBJ1-5
abundance: NA
CDR3aa: CASSPGGTGTQPQHF
CDR3nt: TGCGCCAGCAGCCCCGGGGGGACAGGGACTCAGCCCCAGCATTTT

v_gene: TRBV11-3
len: 20
d_gene: TRBD1
j_gene: TRBJ1-2
abundance: once
CDR3aa: CASSLDIPGQGARWNYGYTF
CDR3nt: TGTGCCAGCAGCTTAGATATCCCCGGACAGGGGGCGCGGTGGAACTATGGCTACACCTTC

v_gene: TRBV10-3
len: 18
d_gene: NA
j_gene: TRBJ1-1
abundance: NA
CDR3aa: CAISESKGKRQENTEAFF
CDR3nt: TGTGCCATCAGTGAGTCGAAGGGCAAAAGACAGGAGAACACTGAAGCTTTCTTT

v_gene: TRBV4-2
len: 13
d_gene: NA
j_gene: TRBJ1-5
abundance: NA
CDR3aa: CASSQDKEQPQHF
CDR3nt: TGTGCCAGCAGCCAAGACAAAGAGCAGCCCCAGCATTTT

v_gene: TRBV18
len: 17
d_gene: NA
j_gene: TRBJ1-3
abundance: NA
CDR3aa: CASSPPGSSGTGNTIYF
CDR3nt: TGTGCCAGCTCACCACCTGGGTCTTCGGGGACTGGAAACACCATATATTTT

v_gene: TRBV2
len: 15
d_gene: TRBD2
j_gene: TRBJ2-1
abundance: NA
CDR3aa: CASRGKRGTYNEQFF
CDR3nt: TGTGCCAGCCGGGGTAAGCGGGGGACATACAATGAGCAGTTCTTC

v_gene: TRBV3-1/TRBV3-2
len: 15
d_gene: NA
j_gene: TRBJ2-3
abundance: NA
CDR3aa: CASSFQGSSTDTQYF
CDR3nt: TGTGCCAGCAGCTTCCAGGGCTCTAGCACAGATACGCAGTATTTT

v_gene: TRBV7-8
len: 14
d_gene: NA
j_gene: TRBJ2-3
abundance: NA
CDR3aa: CARSLAIRTDTQYF
CDR3nt: TGTGCCCGCAGCTTGGCCATCAGGACAGATACGCAGTATTTT

v_gene: TRBV27
len: 16
d_gene: NA
j_gene: TRBJ1-4
abundance: NA
CDR3aa: CASSSYPGTRGEKLFF
CDR3nt: TGTGCCAGCAGTTCGTACCCCGGGACACGGGGCGAAAAACTGTTTTTT

v_gene: TRBV24-1
len: 15
d_gene: TRBD1
j_gene: TRBJ1-4
abundance: NA
CDR3aa: CATSEGTASSEKLFF
CDR3nt: TGTGCCACCAGTGAGGGGACAGCCTCTTCTGAAAAACTGTTTTTT

v_gene: TRBV9
len: 17
d_gene: TRBD1
j_gene: TRBJ1-3
abundance: NA
CDR3aa: CASSGGQGRVSGNTIYF
CDR3nt: TGTGCCAGCAGCGGAGGACAGGGGCGAGTTTCTGGAAACACCATATATTTT

v_gene: TRBV7-7
len: 15
d_gene: TRBD1
j_gene: TRBJ1-3
abundance: few
CDR3aa: CASSAGTVSGNTIYF
CDR3nt: TGTGCCAGCAGCGCCGGGACAGTCTCTGGAAACACCATATATTTT

v_gene: TRBV11-3
len: 14
d_gene: TRBD2
j_gene: TRBJ2-2
abundance: NA
CDR3aa: CASSSGLATGELFF
CDR3nt: TGTGCCAGCAGCTCCGGACTAGCGACCGGGGAGCTGTTTTTT

v_gene: TRBV6-5
len: 15
d_gene: NA
j_gene: TRBJ1-2
abundance: NA
CDR3aa: CASSPQRGLDYGYTF
CDR3nt: TGTGCCAGCAGTCCCCAGCGGGGTCTGGACTATGGCTACACCTTC

v_gene: TRBV29-1
len: 16
d_gene: NA
j_gene: TRBJ1-2
abundance: NA
CDR3aa: CSVEGFVAELSYGYTF
CDR3nt: TGCAGCGTTGAAGGGTTCGTGGCAGAATTGTCCTATGGCTACACCTTC

v_gene: TRBV6-5
len: 15
d_gene: TRBD1
j_gene: TRBJ1-5
abundance: NA
CDR3aa: CASRKNRDREEPQHF
CDR3nt: TGTGCCAGCAGGAAAAACCGGGACAGGGAAGAGCCCCAGCATTTT